This entry lists 21 T cell receptor beta chains sequenced from one sample in a study of blood T cell repertoires in COVID-19. Using immunoSEQ multiplex PCR, the repertoire was profiled, and TCRdb retains in-frame clones only, with some absent. Found here are 47,000 or so clones, 65% to 90% of them singletons; the top ten hold roughly 2.5%. The specimen was peripheral blood. The receptors here all came from a woman in her sixties or seventies with acute or convalescent COVID-19.

V is TRBV3-1 (or the pseudogene TRBV3-2) and J is TRBJ1-6; TRBD1 matches at 7 bases. CDR1 is LGHDT, CDR2 YNNKEL, per germline (reference sequence). This CDR3 spans 16 amino acids. J was trimmed by 6 bases and V by 0 bases; bases with no gene match: 5. The CDR3 region is CASSQDMAGGNSPLHF. CDR3 DNA sequence: TGTGCCAGCAGCCAAGATATGGCAGGGGGTAATTCACCCCTCCACTTT.

The chain recombines TRBV27 with TRBJ2-1, with 8 positions matching TRBD2. The CDR3 is 14 residues long. Germline CDR1 reads MNHEY; CDR2 reads SMNVEV (reference sequence). V trimming: 4 bases; J trimming: 5 bases; junction bases outside the gene matches: 4. The CDR3 sequence is CASSYSGNHNEQFF. The CDR3 coding sequence is TGTGCCAGCAGTTATAGCGGGAACCACAATGAGCAGTTCTTC.

This chain uses TRBV5-4 with TRBJ2-3; TRBD2 matches 7 bases. V trimming: 4 bases; J trimming: 1 base; junction bases outside the gene matches: 9. The CDR3 sequence is 16 residues long. Looked up from germline, CDR1 is SGHNT and CDR2 is YYREEE (reference sequence). CDR3 protein: CASSRDPSGGTDTQYF. For the CDR3, the DNA is TGTGCCAGCAGCCGAGATCCTAGCGGAGGCACAGATACGCAGTATTTT.

The genes are TRBV19 and TRBJ2-7; the D gene is possibly TRBD1 (5 bases). The CDR3 covers 15 residues. Germline V gives CDR1 LNHDA, CDR2 SQIVND (reference sequence). Trimming pared 9 bases from V and 0 bases from J, leaving 18 bases between. CDR3 in DNA: TGTGCCAGCAAACACGGGCAGGGAAGCTCCTACGAGCAGTACTTC. Translated: CASKHGQGSSYEQYF.

V usage is TRBV3-1 (or the pseudogene TRBV3-2) and J usage is TRBJ2-1, with TRBD2 matching 7 bases. The length of the CDR3 is 16 residues. The junction had 4 bases not matched to a gene; V was cut back by 2 bases and J by 0 bases. Germline lookup yields CDR1 LGHDT and CDR2 YNNKEL (reference sequence). The CDR3 DNA reads TGTGCCAGCAGCCAAACTAGCGCTTTCTCCTACAATGAGCAGTTCTTC. Its translation is CASSQTSAFSYNEQFF.

The rearrangement links TRBV19 to TRBJ2-5; 8 nucleotides align to TRBD1. This CDR3 comprises 14 residues. V shed 8 bases and J 1 base; nucleotides not matched to a gene: 6. Germline V gene sequence: CDR1 LNHDA, CDR2 SQIVND (reference sequence). The CDR3 loop reads CASRDTGGQETQYF. In DNA, the CDR3 is TGTGCCAGTCGAGATACAGGGGGCCAAGAGACCCAGTACTTC.

V is TRBV7-9 and J is TRBJ1-5, with 7 bases lining up with TRBD1. Germline CDR1 and CDR2: SEHNR and FQNEAQ (reference sequence). The V gene end was trimmed by 3 bases and the J gene end by 5 bases; junction bases not matched to a gene: 7. The CDR3 is 15 amino acids. CDR3 amino acids: CASSLPQGVHQPQHF. DNA for the CDR3: TGTGCCAGCAGCTTGCCCCAGGGGGTCCATCAGCCCCAGCATTTT.

CDR3 sequence reads: CASSATSGRGNEQFF. As DNA, the CDR3 is TGTGCCAGCAGCGCGACTAGCGGGAGGGGCAATGAGCAGTTCTTC. The chain joins TRBV9 to TRBJ2-1; 14 bases fit TRBD2. J was trimmed by 6 bases and V by 3 bases; bases with no gene match: 2. This CDR3 comprises 15 residues. Per germline, CDR1 SGDLS and CDR2 YYNGEE.

The chain couples TRBV7-2 to TRBJ1-6; 7 nucleotides agree with TRBD1. The CDR3 loop spans 16 amino acids. From germline, CDR1 is SGHTA and CDR2 FQGNSA. V shed 5 bases, J shed 3 bases, and the junction held 7 bases outside the gene matches. DNA of the CDR3: TGTGCCAGCAGCCTTGATGGACAGGTCTATAATTCACCCCTCCACTTT. Amino acids: CASSLDGQVYNSPLHF.

This chain links TRBV28 with TRBJ1-1, with D possibly TRBD1 on 5 matching bases. V was clipped by 7 bases and J by 1 base, with 19 bases between them. The CDR3 has 16 residues. CDR1 is MDHEN, CDR2 SYDVKM, per germline. This CDR3 reads CASKKLIQESNTEAFF. DNA for the CDR3: TGTGCCAGCAAGAAACTCATACAGGAGTCGAACACTGAAGCTTTCTTT.

The chain carries TRBV3-1 (or the pseudogene TRBV3-2) and TRBJ1-1; D possibly corresponds to TRBD1 (5 bases). Germline V gives CDR1 LGHDT, CDR2 YNNKEL (reference sequence). V was shortened by 6 bases and J by 4 bases, with 15 bases between the two germline ends. The CDR3 runs to 14 residues. Written as DNA, the CDR3 is TGTGCCAGCAGGTCGATAGGGGATGCCACTGAAGCTTTCTTT. Its protein is CASRSIGDATEAFF.

This clone appeared a single time. The chain has TRBV24-1 and TRBJ1-2; 7 positions match TRBD1. Germline CDR1 KGHDR, CDR2 SFDVKD. The V segment lost 4 bases and the J segment 4 bases; nucleotides outside the gene matches: 8. The CDR3 totals 15 residues. The CDR3 here is CATSDRGTAPYGYTF. The CDR3 nucleotides are TGTGCCACCAGTGACCGGGGGACAGCCCCCTATGGCTACACCTTC.

This chain links TRBV7-3 with TRBJ2-5; 10 bases fit TRBD1. Germline V gives CDR1 SGHTA, CDR2 FQGTGA. The V and J ends lost 5 bases and 7 bases, in that order; junction bases with no gene match: 10. The CDR3 is 15 amino acids. The CDR3 spells CASSPSHGTGVTQYF. The CDR3 DNA follows: TGTGCCAGCAGCCCGTCGCATGGGACAGGGGTGACCCAGTACTTC.

V usage is TRBV19 and J usage is TRBJ1-2; no clear D. CDR1 is LNHDA, CDR2 SQIVND, per germline (reference sequence). This CDR3 spans 14 amino acids. The V and J ends lost 3 bases and 4 bases respectively, with 12 bases between them. CDR3 nucleotides: TGTGCCAGTAGTATTGCGGTCAGCCTCTATGGCTACACCTTC. This translates into CASSIAVSLYGYTF. Based on the CDR3 plus reference TRBV19 and TRBJ1-2, the full variable domain is DGGITQSPKYLFRKEGQNVTLSCEQNLNHDAMYWYRQDPGQGLRLIYYSQIVNDFQKGDIAEGYSVSREKKESFPLTVTSAQKNPTAFYLCASSIAVSLYGYTFGSGTRLTVV.

The chain recombines TRBV19 with TRBJ1-1, with D unresolved. CDR1 and CDR2 (germline): LNHDA, SQIVND (reference sequence). V was cut by 9 bases and J by 5 bases, with 13 bases left in between. The CDR3 sequence is 12 residues long. Written as DNA, the CDR3 is TGTGCCAGCTCCCAGCGGGTTACTGAAGCTTTCTTT. Protein sequence: CASSQRVTEAFF.

The rearrangement joins TRBV30 to TRBJ1-6; TRBD1 matches at 7 bases. The CDR3 is 14 amino acids. Trimming at V came to 4 bases and at J to 8 bases, leaving 8 bases not matched to a gene. The germline V gene encodes CDR1 GTSNPN and CDR2 SVGIG (reference sequence). CDR3 loop: CAWTVRGLDSPLHF. Written as DNA, the CDR3 is TGTGCCTGGACCGTCAGGGGGTTGGATTCACCCCTCCACTTT.

The table lists this clone with a few counts. V is TRBV9 and J is TRBJ2-3; TRBD2 might be the D (7 bases). The length of the CDR3 is 13 residues. Per the germline V gene, CDR1 is SGDLS and CDR2 is YYNGEE. Trimming shortened V by 4 bases and J by 5 bases, and 11 bases separated the two germline ends. The CDR3 sequence is CASSRGAKDTQYF. The CDR3 nucleotides are TGTGCCAGCAGCCGGGGGGCCAAAGATACGCAGTATTTT.

This clone was observed once. The DNA is left out, because the CDR3 cannot be placed on it with certainty; the CDR3 is given as TCRdb lists it. V gene TRBV27 combines with J gene TRBJ1-2; TRBD1 is the table's D call and was not checked against the DNA. The CDR3 contains 13 residues when both ends are counted. Germline CDR1 and CDR2: MNHEY and SMNVEV (reference sequence). CDR3 amino acids: CASSFGPGAQNHF.

This clone was counted only a few times. This rearrangement joins TRBV19 to TRBJ2-7; 8 nucleotides agree with TRBD1. Germline V gene lookup returns CDR1 LNHDA and CDR2 SQIVND (reference sequence). The CDR3 consists of 13 residues. V gave up 4 bases and J gave up 5 bases; unmatched junction bases: 4. Here the CDR3 DNA reads TGTGCCAGTAGTACACAGACAGGGGACGAGCAGTACTTC. Residues: CASSTQTGDEQYF.

The chain employs TRBV28 and TRBJ2-3; 11 nucleotides line up with TRBD2. V lost 6 bases to trimming and J lost 5 bases; unmatched junction nucleotides: 13. The CDR3 is 17 residues long. Germline-derived CDR1 and CDR2 are MDHEN and SYDVKM. This chain's CDR3 is CASSRLAGSDGGDTQYF. In DNA, the CDR3 is TGTGCCAGCAGCAGACTAGCGGGGTCCGATGGGGGAGATACGCAGTATTTT.

This clone was detected only once. The chain uses TRBV29-1 and TRBJ1-2; possibly TRBD1 for D (5 bases). The CDR3 has 15 amino acids. Germline-derived CDR1 and CDR2 are SQVTM and ANQGSEA. V was clipped by 3 bases and J by 2 bases, with 16 bases between them. CDR3 nucleotides: TGCAGCGTTGACCAGGGCAACTACGAAAACTATGGCTACACCTTC. Translation gives CSVDQGNYENYGYTF.